The 28 T cell receptor beta chains reported below all come from one sample, sequenced in a study of CD8 T cells in Susac syndrome (dated by TCRdb to the late 2010s). Library method: the immunoSEQ multiplex PCR assay. RNA was extracted with the RNeasy kit and roughly 0.45 to 1 ug was reverse transcribed using random hexamers. TCRdb handled the public reads itself, with Q25 trimming in fastp and clone calling in MiXCR, and kept productive beta chains. Rows with one shared CDR3 protein collapse into an entry with the most common genes and DNA. In this sample the table shows 250,000 to 300,000 distinct CDR3 sequences, 85% of which occur a single time. The ten largest clones represent around 0.2% of the sample. Sequenced sample: CD8+ T cells from PBMCs. These receptors originate from a human donor with multiple sclerosis.

This chain connects TRBV18 to TRBJ2-7, with D possibly being TRBD1 (6 bases). V was clipped by 2 bases and J by 0 bases, with 17 bases between them. The CDR3 is made up of 17 amino acids. In germline, CDR1 is KGHSH, CDR2 LQKENI. CDR3 nucleotide sequence: TGTGCCAGCTCACCAACCTATCCATTGGACAGCTCCTACGAGCAGTACTTC. Translation: CASSPTYPLDSSYEQYF.

About this clonotype: The junction differs from germline at one of its ends, possibly a read error. The gene calls are TRBV11-1 and TRBJ2-1, with 15 bases lining up with TRBD2. Germline values: CDR1 SGHAT, CDR2 FQDESV (reference sequence). This CDR3 is built from 14 residues. The CDR3 protein is CAGSEGLAGGGQFF. The CDR3 nucleotides are TGTGCCGGCAGCGAGGGACTAGCGGGAGGCGGCCAGTTCTTC.

The chain combines TRBV9 with TRBJ1-3, with D unclear. V lost 0 bases and J lost 0, with 7 bases in between. In germline, CDR1 is SGDLS, CDR2 YYNGEE. The CDR3 loop spans 15 amino acids. The CDR3 nucleotides read TGTGCCAGCAGCGTAGACTCGAGCTCTGGAAACACCATATATTTT. It translates to CASSVDSSSGNTIYF. The whole variable domain, remainder taken from reference TRBV9 and TRBJ1-3, is DSGVTQTPKHLITATGQRVTLRCSPRSGDLSVYWYQQSLDQGLQFLIQYYNGEERAKGNILERFSAQQFPDLHSELNLSSLELGDSALYFCASSVDSSSGNTIYFGEGSWLTVV.

This chain links TRBV2 with TRBJ2-1, with 9 bases lining up with TRBD1. CDR3 length: 13 amino acids. CDR1 SNHLY and CDR2 FYNNEI come from the germline V gene. Trimming removed 8 bases from V and 5 bases from J; junction bases left unmatched: 4. The CDR3 bases are TGTGCCAGCGGGACAGGGAGGAACAATGAGCAGTTCTTC. Its translation: CASGTGRNNEQFF. Full variable domain (rest looked up from reference TRBV2 and TRBJ2-1): EPEVTQTPSHQVTQMGQEVILRCVPISNHLYFYWYRQILGQKVEFLVSFYNNEISEKSEIFDDQFSVERPDGSNFTLKIRSTKLEDSAMYFCASGTGRNNEQFFGPGTRLTVL.

This chain uses TRBV29-1 with TRBJ2-1, with D unclear. This CDR3 is 11 amino acids long. Germline loops: CDR1 SQVTM, CDR2 ANQGSEA. The V end was cut by 7 bases, the J end by 4 bases, with 8 bases between. CDR3 region: CSAPRYNEQFF. CDR3 sequence (DNA): TGCAGCGCCCCACGGTACAATGAGCAGTTCTTC.

The chain recombines TRBV21-1 with TRBJ1-5; no check of the table's D call, TRBD1, against the DNA was made. TRBV21-1 is an annotated pseudogene. The CDR3 has 17 residues. The DNA for the CDR3 is TGTGCCAGCAGCAAAGAGGAGGCGGATGATAGCAATCAGCCCCAGCATTTT. Protein: CASSKEEADDSNQPQHF.

V usage is TRBV6-5 and J usage is TRBJ2-1; 11 positions agree with TRBD2. V shed 4 bases, J shed 7 bases, and the junction held 6 bases outside the gene matches. The germline V gene encodes CDR1 MNHEY and CDR2 SVGAGI. The CDR3 extends over 15 amino acids. In DNA form, the CDR3 reads TGTGCCAGCAGTTCGTTACTAGCGGGAGTTAATGAGCAGTTCTTC. This translates into CASSSLLAGVNEQFF.

The chain recombines TRBV30 with TRBJ1-3, with no clear D. Trimming shortened V by 4 bases and J by 4 bases, and 14 bases separated the two germline ends. Germline V gene data show CDR1 as GTSNPN and CDR2 as SVGIG (reference sequence). There are 14 residues in the CDR3. In nucleotides, the CDR3 is TGTGCCTGGACCCCAGCCCTGGGGGGAAACACCATATATTTT. This encodes CAWTPALGGNTIYF.

The chain couples TRBV4-1 to TRBJ1-5, with D unresolved. The V gene's germline CDR1 is MGHRA and CDR2 YSYEKL. The CDR3 is 15 residues long. V lost 1 base and J lost 1, with 8 bases in between. DNA for the CDR3: TGCGCCAGCAGCCAAGTGCTGGGGAGCAATCAGCCCCAGCATTTT. Translating gives CASSQVLGSNQPQHF.

J is TRBJ1-1 and V is TRBV5-5, with D perhaps matching TRBD1 (5 bases). Trimming cost V 7 bases and J 4 bases, with 11 bases left between them. This CDR3 spans 12 amino acids. Germline V gives CDR1 SGHKS, CDR2 YYEKEE (reference sequence). CDR3 nucleotides: TGTGCCAGCCGTCTGGGGGGCACTGAAGCTTTCTTT. Residues: CASRLGGTEAFF.

The sample holds one count of this clonotype. V is TRBV5-4 and J is TRBJ2-7; 11 bases map to TRBD2. CDR1 is SGHNT, CDR2 YYREEE, per germline (reference sequence). The V and J ends lost 5 bases and 0 bases, in that order; junction bases with no gene match: 4. The CDR3 is 15 residues long. CDR3 coding DNA: TGTGCCAGCAGGGGAACTAGCGGGAGCTCCTACGAGCAGTACTTC. This sequence encodes CASRGTSGSSYEQYF.

This chain joins TRBV7-9 and TRBJ1-1; possible D gene TRBD1, 5 bases. Deletions cut 2 bases from V and 2 bases from J, with 12 bases between. The germline V gene has CDR1 SEHNR and CDR2 FQNEAQ (reference sequence). The CDR3 is made up of 15 amino acids. The CDR3 region is CASSLSLGLNTEAFF. The CDR3 DNA reads as TGTGCCAGCAGCTTATCGTTGGGACTCAACACTGAAGCTTTCTTT.

The chain carries TRBV13 and TRBJ2-1; 8 bases are a match to TRBD2. Germline V gene data show CDR1 as PRHDT and CDR2 as FYEKMQ (reference sequence). This CDR3 region has 16 residues. Trimming took 5 bases from V and 0 from J; bases not matched to a gene: 6. DNA for the CDR3: TGTGCCAGCAGCCAACTAGCGGTCGGCTCCTACAATGAGCAGTTCTTC. This gives the protein CASSQLAVGSYNEQFF.

For the CDR3, the DNA is TGTGCCAGCAGTATGGGGTTAAACAGGGCGAACTATGGCTACACCTTC. It codes for CASSMGLNRANYGYTF. The chain couples TRBV7-9 to TRBJ1-2; possible D gene TRBD1, 6 bases. Trimming removed 6 bases at V and 2 bases at J, with 19 bases between. The CDR3 totals 16 residues. Germline-derived CDR1 and CDR2 are SEHNR and FQNEAQ (reference sequence).

This chain links TRBV7-4 with TRBJ2-2; 13 bases align to TRBD2. V lost 5 bases and J lost 7; bases outside the gene matches: 4. The CDR3 extends over 15 amino acids. Germline V gene lookup returns CDR1 SGHVT and CDR2 SQSDAQ. The CDR3 DNA sequence: TGTGCCAGCAGCCCCCGGACTAGCGGGAGCGGGGAGCTGTTTTTT. Amino acid sequence: CASSPRTSGSGELFF.

V and J are TRBV27 and TRBJ2-3, with D hard to call. The germline V gene encodes CDR1 MNHEY and CDR2 SMNVEV (reference sequence). The V end was cut by 3 bases, the J end by 5 bases, with 6 bases between. This CDR3 is 12 amino acids long. DNA of the CDR3: TGTGCCAGCAGTTTCATCCGAGATACGCAGTATTTT. Protein sequence: CASSFIRDTQYF.

V and J are TRBV11-2 and TRBJ2-7; 13 nucleotides align to TRBD2. Germline CDR1 and CDR2: SGHAT and FQNNGV. This CDR3 has 17 amino acids. V lost 5 bases, J lost 4 bases, and 11 bases stayed unmatched. The CDR3, as DNA: TGTGCCAGCAGCCCGAAACTAGCGGGAGGGCCTCAGTACGAGCAGTACTTC. This gives the protein CASSPKLAGGPQYEQYF.

This rearrangement joins TRBV5-4 to TRBJ1-2; a possible D gene is TRBD1 (5 bases). Germline V CDR1 and CDR2: SGHNT, YYREEE (reference sequence). V was cut by 5 bases and J by 3 bases, with 14 bases left in between. The CDR3 length is 14 residues. The CDR3 here is CASRPLQADYGYTF. CDR3 sequence (DNA): TGTGCCAGCAGGCCCCTACAGGCCGACTATGGCTACACCTTC.

A single count supports this clonotype. V is TRBV6-1 and J is TRBJ2-1; 8 positions agree with TRBD2. The CDR3 extends over 16 amino acids. Looked up from germline, CDR1 is MNHNS and CDR2 is SASEGT. The V and J ends lost 6 bases and 1 base, in that order; junction bases with no gene match: 8. CDR3 bases: TGTGCCAGCAGCCTCTCAGCGGGAGCATCCTACAATGAGCAGTTCTTC. Amino acids: CASSLSAGASYNEQFF.

The chain carries TRBV27 and TRBJ2-7; 8 nucleotides align to TRBD1. Germline V CDR1 and CDR2: MNHEY, SMNVEV (reference sequence). The CDR3 loop spans 13 amino acids. With 6 bases clipped from V and 6 bases from J, the junction kept 7 bases outside the gene matches. CDR3 loop: CASRMAGGSEQYF. The CDR3 nucleotides read TGTGCCAGCAGGATGGCAGGGGGCTCCGAGCAGTACTTC.

The chain uses TRBV29-1 and TRBJ2-7; D possibly corresponds to TRBD2 (6 bases). The germline gives CDR1 SQVTM, CDR2 ANQGSEA. The CDR3 covers 11 residues. V gave up 4 bases and J gave up 2 bases, with 6 bases separating them. The CDR3 DNA follows: TGCAGCGTTGGGGGGGCCTACGAGCAGTACTTC. It encodes CSVGGAYEQYF.

The chain uses TRBV19 and TRBJ2-7; 10 bases line up with TRBD1. Germline assignment: CDR1 LNHDA and CDR2 SQIVND (reference sequence). The CDR3 covers 16 residues. V was clipped by 3 bases and J by 1 base; unmatched bases: 6. CDR3 nucleotide sequence: TGTGCCAGTAGTATCAATCGGGACAGGGGTTCCTACGAGCAGTACTTC. Protein product: CASSINRDRGSYEQYF.

V usage is TRBV5-6 and J usage is TRBJ1-2, with 7 bases identical to TRBD1. The CDR3 extends over 13 amino acids. Germline V gene sequence: CDR1 SGHDT, CDR2 YYEEEE. The trim removed 3 bases at V and 5 bases at J, leaving 4 bases unmatched. CDR3 loop: CASSSGQEYGYTF. In DNA, the CDR3 is TGTGCCAGCAGCTCTGGACAGGAATATGGCTACACCTTC.

The gene calls are TRBV24-1 and TRBJ2-3; 13 bases agree with TRBD2. The CDR3 has 18 amino acids. V gave up 3 bases and J gave up 2 bases; unmatched junction bases: 7. CDR1 and CDR2 (germline): KGHDR, SFDVKD. CDR3 region: CATSDQDGTSGDTDTQYF. CDR3 bases: TGTGCCACCAGTGATCAGGATGGGACTAGCGGGGACACAGATACGCAGTATTTT.

The chain links TRBV7-9 to TRBJ1-5; 7 bases agree with TRBD1. Losses at the gene ends were 1 base for V and 2 bases for J; bases not matched to a gene: 2. CDR1 SEHNR and CDR2 FQNEAQ come from the germline V gene (reference sequence). This CDR3 contains 15 residues. This CDR3 is CASSLGGGGNQPQHF. CDR3 bases: TGTGCCAGCAGCTTAGGAGGGGGCGGCAATCAGCCCCAGCATTTT.

V is TRBV13 and J is TRBJ1-1; no clear D. Looked up from germline, CDR1 is PRHDT and CDR2 is FYEKMQ (reference sequence). The CDR3 consists of 14 residues. V shed 1 base and J shed 0 bases, with 6 bases lying between them. CDR3 DNA sequence: TGTGCCAGCAGCTTAGCTGAGATGAACACTGAAGCTTTCTTT. Residues: CASSLAEMNTEAFF.

This clonotype was observed a handful of times. The chain combines TRBV10-3 with TRBJ1-5, with a weak D call TRBD1 (5 bases). Germline-derived CDR1 and CDR2 are ENHRY and SYGVKD. This CDR3 spans 15 amino acids. Trimming removed 1 base at V and 6 bases at J, with 13 bases between. The CDR3 is CAISEWQGEGQPQHF. The CDR3 DNA follows: TGTGCCATCAGTGAGTGGCAGGGTGAGGGTCAGCCCCAGCATTTT.

This clonotype was observed once. The chain recombines TRBV2 with TRBJ1-2; the D is unclear. CDR3 size: 15 residues. Trimming left V 3 bases short and J 0 bases short, with 11 bases between. Per the germline V gene, CDR1 is SNHLY and CDR2 is FYNNEI. The CDR3 bases are TGTGCCAGCAGTGATGTTAGGGTAGCTAACTATGGCTACACCTTC. Translated, it gives CASSDVRVANYGYTF.